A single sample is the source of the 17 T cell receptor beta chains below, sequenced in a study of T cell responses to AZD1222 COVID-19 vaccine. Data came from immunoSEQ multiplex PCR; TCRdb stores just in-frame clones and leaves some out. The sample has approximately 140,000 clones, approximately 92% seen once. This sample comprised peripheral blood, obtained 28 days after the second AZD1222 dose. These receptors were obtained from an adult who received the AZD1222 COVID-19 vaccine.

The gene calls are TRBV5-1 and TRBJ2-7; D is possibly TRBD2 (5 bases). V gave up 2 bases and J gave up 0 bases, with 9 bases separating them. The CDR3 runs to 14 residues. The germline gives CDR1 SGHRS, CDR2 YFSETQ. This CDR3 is CASSFVGSSYEQYF. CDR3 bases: TGCGCCAGCAGCTTTGTGGGGAGCTCCTACGAGCAGTACTTC. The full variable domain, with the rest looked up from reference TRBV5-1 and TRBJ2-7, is KAGVTQTPRYLIKTRGQQVTLSCSPISGHRSVSWYQQTPGQGLQFLFEYFSETQRNKGNFPGRFSGRQFSNSRSEMNVSTLELGDSALYLCASSFVGSSYEQYFGPGTRLTVT.

The CDR3 region is CATSRRDSLNSYNEQFF. CDR3 bases: TGTGCCACCAGCAGAAGGGACAGCTTGAACTCCTACAATGAGCAGTTCTTC. This sequence joins TRBV15 and TRBJ2-1; 7 nucleotides match TRBD1. The CDR3 is 17 residues long. V lost 2 bases and J lost 0; bases outside the gene matches: 7. Per the germline V gene, CDR1 is LNHNV and CDR2 is YYDKDF (reference sequence). Drawing the rest from reference TRBV15 and TRBJ2-1, the complete variable domain is DAMVIQNPRYQVTQFGKPVTLSCSQTLNHNVMYWYQQKSSQAPKLLFHYYDKDFNNEADTPDNFQSRRPNTSFCFLDIRSPGLGDTAMYLCATSRRDSLNSYNEQFFGPGTRLTVL.

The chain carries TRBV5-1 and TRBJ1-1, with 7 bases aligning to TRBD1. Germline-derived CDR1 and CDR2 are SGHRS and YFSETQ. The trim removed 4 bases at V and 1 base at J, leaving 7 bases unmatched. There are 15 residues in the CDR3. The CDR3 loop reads CASSTGQRTNTEAFF. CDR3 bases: TGCGCCAGCAGCACGGGACAGCGAACGAACACTGAAGCTTTCTTT.

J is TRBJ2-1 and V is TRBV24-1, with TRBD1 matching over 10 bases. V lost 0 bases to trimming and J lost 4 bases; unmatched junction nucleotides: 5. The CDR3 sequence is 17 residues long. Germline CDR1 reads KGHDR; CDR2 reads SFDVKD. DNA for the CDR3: TGTGCCACCAGTGATTTGGGACAGGGGGAGCGGTACAATGAGCAGTTCTTC. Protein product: CATSDLGQGERYNEQFF.

The CDR3 here is CASSLNSGRADEQFF. The CDR3 DNA reads as TGCGCCAGCAGCCTCAATAGCGGGAGGGCTGATGAGCAGTTCTTC. This chain links TRBV5-1 with TRBJ2-1; 11 bases line up with TRBD2. CDR3 length equals 15 residues. V shed 4 bases and J 8 bases; nucleotides not matched to a gene: 8. In germline, CDR1 is SGHRS, CDR2 YFSETQ.

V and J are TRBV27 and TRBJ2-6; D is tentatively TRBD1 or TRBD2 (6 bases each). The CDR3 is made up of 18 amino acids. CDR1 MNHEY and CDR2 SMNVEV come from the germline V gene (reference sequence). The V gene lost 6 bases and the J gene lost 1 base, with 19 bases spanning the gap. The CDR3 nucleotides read TGTGCCAGCAGCCGGTCCGGGGGCGCCTGGTCTGGGGCCAACGTCCTGACTTTC. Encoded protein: CASSRSGGAWSGANVLTF.

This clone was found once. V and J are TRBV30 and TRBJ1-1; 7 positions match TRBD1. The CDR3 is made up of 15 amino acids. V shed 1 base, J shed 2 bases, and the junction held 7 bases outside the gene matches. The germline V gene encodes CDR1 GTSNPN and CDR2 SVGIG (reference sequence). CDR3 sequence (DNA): TGTGCCTGGAGTGCCTACAGGGGCCGAAACACTGAAGCTTTCTTT. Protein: CAWSAYRGRNTEAFF.

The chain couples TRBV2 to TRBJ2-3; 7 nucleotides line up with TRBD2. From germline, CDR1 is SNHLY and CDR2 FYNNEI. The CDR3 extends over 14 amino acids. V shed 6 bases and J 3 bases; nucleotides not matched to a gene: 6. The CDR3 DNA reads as TGTGCCAGCAGGGGGGGAGGGTTAACAGATACGCAGTATTTT. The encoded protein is CASRGGGLTDTQYF.

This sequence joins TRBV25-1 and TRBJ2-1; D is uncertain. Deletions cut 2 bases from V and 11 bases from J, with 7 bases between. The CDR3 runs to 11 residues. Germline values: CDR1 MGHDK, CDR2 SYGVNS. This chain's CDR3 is CASSEVAKQFF. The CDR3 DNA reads TGTGCCAGCAGTGAAGTCGCCAAGCAGTTCTTC.

The CDR3 here is CASSLGIGEAQPQHF. CDR3 in DNA: TGTGCCAGCAGCTTAGGGATAGGGGAGGCTCAGCCCCAGCATTTT. The gene calls are TRBV7-9 and TRBJ1-5, with D possibly matching TRBD1 (5 bases). The CDR3 has 15 residues. Looked up from germline, CDR1 is SEHNR and CDR2 is FQNEAQ (reference sequence). V lost 1 base and J lost 6, with 13 bases in between.

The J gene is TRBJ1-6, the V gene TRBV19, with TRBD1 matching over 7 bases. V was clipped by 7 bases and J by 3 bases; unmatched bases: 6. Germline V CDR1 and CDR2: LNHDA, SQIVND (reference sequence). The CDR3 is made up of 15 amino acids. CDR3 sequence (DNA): TGTGCCAGTACCTTCCGACAGGGCTATAATTCACCCCTCCACTTT. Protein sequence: CASTFRQGYNSPLHF.

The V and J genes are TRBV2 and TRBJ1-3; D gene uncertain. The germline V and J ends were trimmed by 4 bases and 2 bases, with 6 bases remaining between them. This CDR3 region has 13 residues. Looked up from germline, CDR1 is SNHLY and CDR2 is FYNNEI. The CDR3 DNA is TGTGCCAGCAGTGGTACAGCTGGAAACACCATATATTTT. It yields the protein CASSGTAGNTIYF.

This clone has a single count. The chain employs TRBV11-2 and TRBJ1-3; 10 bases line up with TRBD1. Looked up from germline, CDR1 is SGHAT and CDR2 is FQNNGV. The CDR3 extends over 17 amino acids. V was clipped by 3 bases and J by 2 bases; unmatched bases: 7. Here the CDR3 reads CASSFTGTGVPGNTIYF. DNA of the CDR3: TGTGCCAGCAGCTTCACAGGGACAGGGGTACCTGGAAACACCATATATTTT.

CDR3 DNA: TGTGCCAGCAGGATCCGGACGACGCTCACTGAAGCTTTCTTT. The encoded protein is CASRIRTTLTEAFF. V is TRBV6-5 and J is TRBJ1-1; D remains unclear. From germline, CDR1 is MNHEY and CDR2 SVGAGI. The V gene lost 6 bases and the J gene lost 4 bases, with 15 bases spanning the gap. The length of the CDR3 is 14 residues.

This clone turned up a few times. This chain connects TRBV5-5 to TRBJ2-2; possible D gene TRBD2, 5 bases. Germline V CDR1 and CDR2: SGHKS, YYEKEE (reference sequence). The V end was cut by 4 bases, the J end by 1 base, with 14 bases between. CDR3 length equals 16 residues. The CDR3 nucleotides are TGTGCCAGCAGCCCCCTTACGGGGTTGAACACCGGGGAGCTGTTTTTT. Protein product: CASSPLTGLNTGELFF.

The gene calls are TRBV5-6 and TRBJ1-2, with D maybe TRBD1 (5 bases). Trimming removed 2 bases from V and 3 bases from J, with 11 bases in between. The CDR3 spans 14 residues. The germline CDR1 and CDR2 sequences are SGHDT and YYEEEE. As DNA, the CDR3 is TGTGCCAGCAGCTTAGGGGAGGTCTACTATGGCTACACCTTC. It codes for CASSLGEVYYGYTF.

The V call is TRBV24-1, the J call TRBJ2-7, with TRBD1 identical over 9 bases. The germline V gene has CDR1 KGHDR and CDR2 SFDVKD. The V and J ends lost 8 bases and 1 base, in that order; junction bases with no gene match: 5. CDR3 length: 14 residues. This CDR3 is CATILGTGSYEQYF. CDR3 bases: TGTGCCACCATACTAGGGACAGGGTCCTACGAGCAGTACTTC.